One and the same sample provided the 7 T cell receptor beta chains below, sequenced in a study of OX40 agonist ivuxolimab in advanced cancers. Sequencing used immunoSEQ multiplex PCR; TCRdb keeps in-frame clones, though not all of them. The sample comprises fewer than 45,000 clones, 85% of which are singletons, and 2.5% to 3% rests with the top ten. Sequenced material: CD4+ or CD8+ T cells sorted from blood, taken in a trial of the OX40 agonist ivuxolimab. The receptor set was obtained from an adult with an advanced solid tumor such as melanoma, head and neck, liver or kidney cancer.

CDR3 region: CSARANTEAFF. DNA for the CDR3: TGCAGTGCTAGGGCGAACACTGAAGCTTTCTTT. The rearrangement links TRBV20-1 to TRBJ1-1; D gene uncertain. Germline V gene lookup returns CDR1 DFQATT and CDR2 SNEGSKA (reference sequence). The CDR3 length is 11 residues. V dropped 3 bases and J dropped 1 base, with 3 bases sitting between them.

The table lists this clone with a count of one. The chain joins TRBV11-1 to TRBJ1-1; D is unresolved. Germline V gene lookup returns CDR1 SGHAT and CDR2 FQDESV (reference sequence). This CDR3 comprises 14 residues. The ends were cut back, 2 bases at V and 1 base at J, with 8 bases in the middle. The CDR3 DNA reads as TGTGCCAGCAGCTTAAGAGCAGGGAACACTGAAGCTTTCTTT. It translates to CASSLRAGNTEAFF.

This rearrangement joins TRBV7-2 to TRBJ1-1; D is ambiguous. Trimming took 1 base from V and 0 from J, leaving 9 bases between them. CDR1 and CDR2 from the germline V gene are SGHTA and FQGNSA. The CDR3 extends over 15 amino acids. The CDR3 nucleotides are TGTGCCAGCAGCTTAGGTGGAGCCCTGAACACTGAAGCTTTCTTT. This gives the protein CASSLGGALNTEAFF.

The chain links TRBV7-9 to TRBJ1-5, with TRBD1 matching 8 bases. CDR3 length: 14 amino acids. Germline CDR1 and CDR2: SEHNR and FQNEAQ (reference sequence). Trimming took 4 bases from V and 2 from J; bases not matched to a gene: 1. CDR3 nucleotides: TGTGCCAGCAGCTCGGACAGGGGCAATCAGCCCCAGCATTTT. This codes for CASSSDRGNQPQHF.

This chain joins TRBV5-1 and TRBJ2-1; 10 bases map to TRBD2. V shed 4 bases and J 8 bases; nucleotides not matched to a gene: 12. Per germline, CDR1 SGHRS and CDR2 YFSETQ. The CDR3 consists of 16 residues. CDR3 bases: TGCGCCAGCAGCACCCCACTAGCGGGAAAACCCCATGAGCAGTTCTTC. Encoded protein: CASSTPLAGKPHEQFF.

The chain has TRBV7-2 and TRBJ2-2, with TRBD1 as a possible D gene (6 bases). Germline CDR1 is SGHTA and CDR2 is FQGNSA. CDR3 length: 14 amino acids. The V gene lost 2 bases and the J gene lost 5 bases, with 9 bases spanning the gap. The CDR3 region has the DNA TGTGCCAGCAGCTTATCCAGGGGTACCGGGGAGCTGTTTTTT. Translated, it gives CASSLSRGTGELFF.

V usage is TRBV5-4 and J usage is TRBJ1-1; no clear D gene. The CDR3 is 14 amino acids. The V end lost 2 bases, the J end lost 5 bases, and 13 bases lay between the germline ends. CDR1 SGHNT and CDR2 YYREEE come from the germline V gene (reference sequence). CDR3 in DNA: TGTGCCAGCAGCTTAAACACCCAGGATACTGAAGCTTTCTTT. Translated, it gives CASSLNTQDTEAFF.